This T cell receptor (beta chain) was profiled in a study of blood T cell repertoires in COVID-19. In the source study's methods: Amplification with reference gene primers provided the estimates of nucleated cell counts. This table comes from immunoSEQ multiplex PCR, and its TCRdb copy is limited to in-frame clones, with some not included. V, J and clone size are taken as reported in that table, and D and trimming were inferred from the DNA itself. The table has fewer than 200,000 clones, roughly 82% seen once; the top ten hold about 5.5%. Germline CDR1 reads MNHEY; CDR2 reads SVGAGI. Trimming shortened V by 6 bases and J by 6 bases, and 15 bases separated the two germline ends. This CDR3 spans 14 amino acids. Those who participated ranged in age from roughly 18 to 89 years and resided in 20 to 30 US areas.

This rearrangement joins TRBV6-5 to TRBJ2-1, with a weak D call TRBD2 (6 bases). Sequencing was carried out using PBMCs or T cells enriched from blood (not recorded which). The receptor was derived from a woman aged 60 to 75 with acute COVID-19. CDR3 DNA sequence: TGTGCCAGCAGGCGGGAAGCGGCCTCCAATGAGCAGTTCTTC. It specifies CASRREAASNEQFF.